This T cell receptor beta chain was recorded in a study of pediatric ulcerative colitis. On the study more broadly: Ulcerative colitis patients had pancolitis or left-sided colitis, with confirming histology.

TCRdb keeps only in-frame clones here, not all; method: immunoSEQ multiplex PCR. The data hold about 64,000 clones, with around 85% observed a single time. The blood sample was taken during the colonoscopy visit. Details on this clone: Antigen: not known.

Points from the study as a whole: Rectal repertoires separated controls, mild-moderate and acute severe colitis. A couple of rectal clonotypes were found only in ulcerative colitis patients, all of them.

The sequence was obtained from a boy aged 10-17 years with severe ulcerative colitis. Material: blood.

The CDR3 DNA sequence: TGCAGTGCTACGACAGGGATCGAGCAGTACTTC. Amino acids: CSATTGIEQYF. The chain recombines TRBV20-1 with TRBJ2-7, with 7 bases that match TRBD1. The germline V gene encodes CDR1 DFQATT and CDR2 SNEGSKA (reference sequence). The length of the CDR3 is 11 residues. V was clipped by 4 bases and J by 6 bases; unmatched bases: 3.